These 21 T cell receptor beta chains share one sample of origin, sequenced in a study of neurological immune-mediated disorders. MiXCR, run by TCRdb on the 5' RACE reads, gives a single entry per CDR3 protein. This sample has approximately 66,000 distinct CDR3 sequences, with 4.5% found just once. The sample consisted of PBMCs. The receptors shown here come from a man younger than 45 with multiple sclerosis.

The CDR3 DNA reads TGCGCCAGCAGCGAGGACCACACAGATACGCAGTATTTT. This gives the protein CASSEDHTDTQYF. V usage is TRBV5-1 and J usage is TRBJ2-3, with no clear D. With 4 bases removed from V and 2 bases from J, the gap between germline ends came to 8 bases. The CDR3 extends over 13 amino acids. The germline V gene has CDR1 SGHRS and CDR2 YFSETQ.

At least ten counts were recorded for this clonotype. J is TRBJ2-1 and V is TRBV20-1; 7 bases agree with TRBD1. The CDR3 length is 12 residues. Unmatched junction bases numbered 3, after V lost 3 bases and J lost 7 bases. CDR1 and CDR2 from the germline V gene are DFQATT and SNEGSKA (reference sequence). DNA of the CDR3: TGCAGTGCTAGTAAACAGGGGAATGAGCAGTTCTTC. Translating it yields CSASKQGNEQFF.

The chain recombines TRBV5-1 with TRBJ2-3; tentatively, D is TRBD1 (6 bases). Deletions cut 1 base from V and 5 bases from J, with 20 bases between. This CDR3 is built from 17 residues. The germline gives CDR1 SGHRS, CDR2 YFSETQ. The CDR3: CASSLPGRGGAGDTQYF. The CDR3 DNA reads TGCGCCAGCAGCTTGCCGGGGAGAGGGGGAGCAGGAGATACGCAGTATTTT. Using reference TRBV5-1 and TRBJ2-3 for the parts outside the CDR3, the full variable domain is KAGVTQTPRYLIKTRGQQVTLSCSPISGHRSVSWYQQTPGQGLQFLFEYFSETQRNKGNFPGRFSGRQFSNSRSEMNVSTLELGDSALYLCASSLPGRGGAGDTQYFGPGTRLTVL.

This clonotype was counted between two and nine times. J is TRBJ1-1 and V is TRBV5-1; D is unresolved. The CDR3 has 13 residues. Trimming pared 4 bases from V and 8 bases from J, leaving 15 bases between. Per germline, CDR1 SGHRS and CDR2 YFSETQ. CDR3 residues: CASSENPGYEAFF. As DNA, the CDR3 is TGCGCCAGCAGCGAAAATCCGGGGTACGAAGCTTTCTTT. The full variable domain, completed using reference TRBV5-1 and TRBJ1-1, is KAGVTQTPRYLIKTRGQQVTLSCSPISGHRSVSWYQQTPGQGLQFLFEYFSETQRNKGNFPGRFSGRQFSNSRSEMNVSTLELGDSALYLCASSENPGYEAFFGQGTRLTVV.

This clonotype was picked up many times. J is TRBJ1-1 and V is TRBV5-1, with 7 bases matching TRBD1. The CDR3 length is 15 residues. Germline V lookup: CDR1 SGHRS, CDR2 YFSETQ. V dropped 4 bases and J dropped 0; count of bases not matched to a gene: 6. The DNA of the CDR3 is TGCGCCAGCAGCCTTCTCGACAGGGTGAACACTGAAGCTTTCTTT. Residues: CASSLLDRVNTEAFF.

This clonotype was picked up many times. The chain combines TRBV20-1 with TRBJ1-1; TRBD1 matches at 11 bases. The V gene's germline CDR1 is DFQATT and CDR2 SNEGSKA (reference sequence). This CDR3 region has 16 residues. Trimming took 4 bases from V and 1 from J; bases not matched to a gene: 8. The CDR3 bases are TGCAGTGCTAACCCTTGGACAGGGGGCAAGAACACTGAAGCTTTCTTT. It codes for CSANPWTGGKNTEAFF.

This clonotype was picked up many times. The genes are TRBV12-3 or TRBV12-4 and TRBJ1-5; D is possibly TRBD1 (6 bases). The CDR3 has 14 amino acids. The ends were cut back, 1 base at V and 6 bases at J, with 10 bases in the middle. CDR3 DNA: TGTGCCAGCAGTTTAGGCCGGGGGCGTCAGCCCCAGCATTTT. Residues: CASSLGRGRQPQHF.

This clonotype was counted many times. The chain recombines TRBV20-1 with TRBJ1-2; 7 positions agree with TRBD1. V dropped 3 bases and J dropped 6; count of bases not matched to a gene: 10. CDR1 is DFQATT, CDR2 SNEGSKA, per germline (reference sequence). This CDR3 has 14 residues. The CDR3 spells CSASPAGTVDGYTF. DNA of the CDR3: TGCAGTGCTAGCCCGGCGGGGACAGTGGATGGCTACACCTTC.

Ten or more counts support this clonotype. The chain employs TRBV10-3 and TRBJ1-3; no reliable D call. The V and J ends lost 10 bases and 2 bases respectively, with 15 bases between them. This CDR3 has 14 residues. In germline, CDR1 is ENHRY, CDR2 SYGVKD. CDR3 nucleotides: TGTGCCACCACGAATCCGGGTGCTGGAAACACCATATATTTT. It yields the protein CATTNPGAGNTIYF.

This clonotype was detected ten times or more. J is TRBJ1-4 and V is TRBV20-1; 7 nucleotides line up with TRBD1. The V gene's germline CDR1 is DFQATT and CDR2 SNEGSKA (reference sequence). V shed 0 bases and J 3 bases; nucleotides not matched to a gene: 4. This CDR3 spans 15 amino acids. The CDR3 bases are TGCAGTGCTAGAGAAATAGGGACAGCTAATGAAAAACTGTTTTTT. Its translation is CSAREIGTANEKLFF.

Many counts were recorded for this clonotype. The chain employs TRBV27 and TRBJ2-7; D gene unclear. In germline, CDR1 is MNHEY, CDR2 SMNVEV (reference sequence). Trimming removed 5 bases from V and 3 bases from J, with 8 bases in between. There are 12 residues in the CDR3. The CDR3 spells CASSPGSYEQYF. Written as DNA, the CDR3 is TGTGCCAGCAGTCCGGGCAGCTACGAGCAGTACTTC.

Many counts were recorded for this clonotype. The chain couples TRBV20-1 to TRBJ2-3, with D possibly matching TRBD2 (6 bases). Between the trimmed V and J ends, which lost 0 bases and 4 bases, there was a span of 17 bases. Germline CDR1 and CDR2: DFQATT and SNEGSKA (reference sequence). The CDR3 is made up of 16 amino acids. The chain's CDR3 is CSARDPLRDWPDTQYF. DNA for the CDR3: TGCAGTGCTAGAGATCCACTCAGGGACTGGCCAGATACGCAGTATTTT.

This clonotype came up a few times. The chain joins TRBV3-1 to TRBJ1-6, with 7 positions matching TRBD1. Germline loops: CDR1 LGHDT, CDR2 YNNKEL (reference sequence). This CDR3 spans 13 amino acids. V trimming: 5 bases; J trimming: 11 bases; junction bases outside the gene matches: 6. The CDR3 nucleotides are TGTGCCAGCAGCGACAGGGATCGAGCACCCCTCCACTTT. Its translation: CASSDRDRAPLHF.

As to this clonotype: A much larger clone lies a single base off, so this may be a read error. The rearrangement joins TRBV7-8 to TRBJ2-1; D is perhaps TRBD1 or TRBD2 (5 bases each). The CDR3 runs 14 residues. Germline CDR1 reads SGHVS; CDR2 reads FQNEAQ. Here the CDR3 reads CATLPRDLGNGQFF. The CDR3 DNA is TGTGCCACCCTACCCCGGGACCTCGGCAATGGGCAGTTCTTC.

This clonotype was counted only a few times. The rearrangement uses TRBV19 and TRBJ1-1, with D possibly being TRBD1 (5 bases). Germline lookup yields CDR1 LNHDA and CDR2 SQIVND (reference sequence). This CDR3 region has 12 residues. With 8 bases removed from V and 4 bases from J, the gap between germline ends came to 11 bases. The chain's CDR3 is CASGTRRTEAFF. The CDR3 coding sequence is TGTGCCAGTGGGACGCGGCGCACTGAAGCTTTCTTT. The whole variable domain, filled in from reference TRBV19 and TRBJ1-1, reads DGGITQSPKYLFRKEGQNVTLSCEQNLNHDAMYWYRQDPGQGLRLIYYSQIVNDFQKGDIAEGYSVSREKKESFPLTVTSAQKNPTAFYLCASGTRRTEAFFGQGTRLTVV.

This clonotype was observed many times. The V gene is TRBV6-6, the J gene TRBJ1-2; 7 nucleotides agree with TRBD1. V was pared by 2 bases and J by 4 bases, with 1 base of the junction left unmatched. CDR1 MNHNY and CDR2 SVGAGI come from the germline V gene (reference sequence). The CDR3 extends over 13 amino acids. The DNA of the CDR3 is TGTGCCAGCAGTTACACAGGGGCCTATGGCTACACCTTC. Protein: CASSYTGAYGYTF.

At least ten counts were recorded for this clonotype. The CDR3 sequence is CASSPGRQSGEEKLFF. In DNA, the CDR3 is TGCGCCAGCAGCCCGGGTAGACAGAGTGGTGAGGAAAAACTGTTTTTT. The chain uses TRBV5-1 and TRBJ1-4; possibly TRBD1 for D (5 bases). There are 16 residues in the CDR3. Trimming cost V 4 bases and J 8 bases, with 21 bases left between them. CDR1 SGHRS and CDR2 YFSETQ come from the germline V gene.

V gene TRBV5-1 combines with J gene TRBJ1-1, with D unresolved. This CDR3 comprises 13 residues. From germline, CDR1 is SGHRS and CDR2 YFSETQ. V was shortened by 4 bases and J by 8 bases, with 15 bases between the two germline ends. The CDR3 bases are TGCGCCAGCAGCCCTGGAAAGGGAATAGAAGCTTTCTTT. It codes for CASSPGKGIEAFF.

This clonotype was observed at least ten times. J is TRBJ2-7 and V is TRBV29-1; D might be TRBD1 or TRBD2, each matching 6 bases. Trimming removed 4 bases at V and 7 bases at J, with 20 bases between. This CDR3 region has 14 residues. Germline CDR1 is SQVTM and CDR2 is ANQGSEA. The CDR3 here is CSVVTGITAGEQYF. The CDR3 coding sequence is TGCAGCGTTGTCACAGGGATTACGGCGGGAGAGCAGTACTTC.

This clonotype was seen many times. This chain uses TRBV6-2 or TRBV6-3 with TRBJ2-3; 8 bases map to TRBD1. V lost 4 bases and J lost 5; bases outside the gene matches: 14. CDR1 is MNHEY, CDR2 SVGEGT, per germline. CDR3 length: 17 residues. This CDR3 is CASSSLDRDPRLDTQYF. The CDR3 DNA reads as TGTGCCAGCAGTTCCCTGGACAGGGACCCACGTTTAGATACGCAGTATTTT.

At least ten counts were recorded for this clonotype. The rearrangement joins TRBV7-9 to TRBJ1-2; D is possibly TRBD1 (5 bases). V was pared by 1 base and J by 4 bases, with 10 bases between. CDR3 length: 14 residues. In germline, CDR1 is SEHNR, CDR2 FQNEAQ (reference sequence). The CDR3 DNA is TGTGCCAGCAGCTTAGGATGGGGCAGCTATGGCTACACCTTC. The encoded protein is CASSLGWGSYGYTF.